This T cell receptor (beta chain) comes out of a study of blood T cell repertoires in COVID-19. In the study overall: Donors in the United States, Italy and Spain gave samples during acute or convalescent COVID-19.

CDR1 and CDR2 from the germline V gene are SGHTA and FQGNSA. V was pared by 5 bases and J by 2 bases, with 6 bases of the junction left unmatched. The CDR3 covers 15 residues. Repertoires were generated with immunoSEQ multiplex PCR, while TCRdb's copy carries only in-frame clones and drops some. The data hold 150,000 to 200,000 clones, with around four fifths observed a single time. The chain couples TRBV7-2 to TRBJ1-3, with 7 bases matching TRBD1. Material: peripheral blood. The TCR comes from a man aged 70-80 years with active or convalescent COVID-19. In DNA, the CDR3 is TGTGCCAGCAGCGCAAGTACAGGGGCTGGAAACACCATATATTTT. It translates to CASSASTGAGNTIYF.